This TCR beta chain was captured in a study of immune heterogeneity within non-small cell lung tumors (dated by TCRdb to 2016 to 2019). With regard to the full study: By histology, the tumors included fewer than 11 non-squamous carcinomas, a few squamous cell carcinomas and 1 tumor not otherwise specified. The study combined whole-exome sequencing, RNA-seq and TCR beta repertoire sequencing of multiple spatially distinct regions from each NSCLC tumor to examine intratumoral immune heterogeneity. Binding of neoantigens to the HLA alleles of each patient was predicted with netMHCpan-3.0 for mutant peptides of 8 to 11 amino acids. TCR repertoires were analyzed from approximately 58 tumor loci of roughly 14 patients, while transcriptome data covered only roughly 45 loci from more than 10 patients.

This clonotype was recorded a few times. Its antigen remains unidentified. No much larger clonotype is one base removed from it; base qualities were not supplied. The TCR template was genomic DNA extracted from bulk tumor tissue, and around 610 ng of gDNA was amplified for each sample. During surgery, multiple biopsies were taken from each primary tumor and placed as far apart as possible within the tumor mass. The study cohort was described as untreated, and patients were newly diagnosed NSCLC cases undergoing curative surgery. The samples came from roughly 15 patients with newly diagnosed non-small cell lung cancer who were having surgery intended to be curative. Two independent pathologists examined the resected tumor masses. Only high-quality DNA and RNA samples were carried forward to sequencing. The TCR beta CDR3 region was amplified with a multiplex PCR system, in which a first round of 10 to 11 cycles was run using 32 V-gene forward and 13 J-gene reverse primers. A QIAGEN Multiplex PCR Kit was used for first-round PCR, and the primer sequences were filed in Chinese patent CN105087789A. Illumina universal primers were added in a second PCR round performed with the Phusion High-Fidelity PCR Kit. The TCR libraries underwent paired-end sequencing with a read length of 151 bp on the Illumina HiSeq X Ten platform. The authors' pipeline ran thus. Reads without multiplex PCR primers were removed using Cutadapt, read pairs were merged using PEAR, and CDR3 regions were called using MiXCR with default settings. Shannon entropy measured repertoire diversity, while clonality was calculated as one minus the Shannon entropy divided by the ln of the count of productive unique sequences. Dominant or high-frequency T-cell clones were defined as clonotypes at frequencies of at least 0.5%. Using fastp trimming at Q25 and MiXCR clonotype assembly, TCRdb reanalyzed the public sequencing data and kept in-frame beta chains. Each record represents a unique CDR3 protein, reported with the most common genes and DNA among its rows. Clone size and V and J calls follow TCRdb, not the original study. The sample table holds several thousand distinct CDR3 sequences, of which more than 30% were seen once. Clones ranked in the top ten supply approximately 31% of the sample.

Overall study results and their limits: For the most part, high-frequency TCR beta clonotypes differed from one individual patient to another. Within a patient, the same dominant CDR3B clonotypes appeared at multiple loci, but different tumor locations also contained unique high-frequency clones. Local tumor mutational burden and local T-cell repertoire clonality had a statistically significant but moderate positive correlation (R about 0.34).

The junction shows trimming of 4 bases on V and 2 bases on J, and the gene matches do not reach 7 bases of it. Counted from cysteine to phenylalanine, this CDR3 has 15 amino acids. Only the CDR3 DNA stays, 45 bases, in frame from base 1. Via the germline V gene (reference sequence), CDR1 is DFQATT and CDR2 SNEGSKA. Sequenced input: lung tumor tissue. The clonotype was recovered from a woman aged 45 to 65 with non-small cell lung cancer. The rearrangement joined TRBV20-1 to TRBJ2-1, and 8 bases in between align with TRBD2. The nucleotide sequence reads as follows: TGCAGTGCTATACCGGGACTAGAGGCCTACAATGAGCAGTTCTTC. This codes for CSAIPGLEAYNEQFF.